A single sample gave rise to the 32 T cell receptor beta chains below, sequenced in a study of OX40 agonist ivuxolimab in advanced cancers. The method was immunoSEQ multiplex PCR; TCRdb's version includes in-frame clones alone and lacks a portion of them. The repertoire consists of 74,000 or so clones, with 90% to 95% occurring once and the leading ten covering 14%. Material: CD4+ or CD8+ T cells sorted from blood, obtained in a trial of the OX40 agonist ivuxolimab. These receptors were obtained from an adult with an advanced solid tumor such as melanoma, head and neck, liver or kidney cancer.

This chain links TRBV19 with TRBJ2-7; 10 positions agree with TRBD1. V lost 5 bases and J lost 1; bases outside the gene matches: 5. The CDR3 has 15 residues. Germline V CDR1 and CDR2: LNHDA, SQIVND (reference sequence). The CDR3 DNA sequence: TGTGCCAGTAGTTTCCGGGACAGGGGTTCCTACGAGCAGTACTTC. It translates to CASSFRDRGSYEQYF.

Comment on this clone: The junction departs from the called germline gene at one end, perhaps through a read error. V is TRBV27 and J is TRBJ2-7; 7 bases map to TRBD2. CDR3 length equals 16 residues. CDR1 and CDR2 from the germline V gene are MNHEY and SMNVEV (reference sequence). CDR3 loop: CASSVSLGREDYEQYF. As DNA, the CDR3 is TGTGCCAGCAGTGTATCCCTAGGCCGGGAGGACTACGAGCAGTACTTC.

CDR3 nucleotide sequence: TGTGCCAGCAGCTTCGGGCCTAAATTTAGCACAGATACGCAGTATTTT. Its protein is CASSFGPKFSTDTQYF. The chain recombines TRBV5-6 with TRBJ2-3; no firm D call. Germline V CDR1 and CDR2: SGHDT, YYEEEE. The germline V and J ends were trimmed by 2 bases and 0 bases, with 13 bases remaining between them. The CDR3 length is 16 residues.

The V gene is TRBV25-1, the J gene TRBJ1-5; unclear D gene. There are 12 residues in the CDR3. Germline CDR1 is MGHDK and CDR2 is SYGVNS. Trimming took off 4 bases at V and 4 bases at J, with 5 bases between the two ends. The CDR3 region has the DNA TGTGCCAGCAGTGGCCTGAATCAGCCCCAGCATTTT. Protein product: CASSGLNQPQHF.

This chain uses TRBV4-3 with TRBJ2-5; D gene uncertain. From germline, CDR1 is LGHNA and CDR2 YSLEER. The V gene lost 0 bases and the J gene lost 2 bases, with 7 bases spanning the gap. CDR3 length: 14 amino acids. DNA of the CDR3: TGCGCCAGCAGCCAAGATGACCTTCAAGAGACCCAGTACTTC. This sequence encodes CASSQDDLQETQYF.

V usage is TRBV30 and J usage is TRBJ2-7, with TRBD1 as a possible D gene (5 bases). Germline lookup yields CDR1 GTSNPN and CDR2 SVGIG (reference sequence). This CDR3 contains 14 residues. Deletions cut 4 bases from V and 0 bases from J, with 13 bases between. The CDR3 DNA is TGTGCCTGGAACTTGGTGGGGCCCTCCTACGAGCAGTACTTC. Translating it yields CAWNLVGPSYEQYF.

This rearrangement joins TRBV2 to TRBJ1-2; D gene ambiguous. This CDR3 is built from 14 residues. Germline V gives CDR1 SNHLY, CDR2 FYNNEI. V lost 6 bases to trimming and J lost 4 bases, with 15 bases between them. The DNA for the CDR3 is TGTGCCAGCAGCACCGTGACCGGCAGCTATGGCTACACCTTC. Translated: CASSTVTGSYGYTF.

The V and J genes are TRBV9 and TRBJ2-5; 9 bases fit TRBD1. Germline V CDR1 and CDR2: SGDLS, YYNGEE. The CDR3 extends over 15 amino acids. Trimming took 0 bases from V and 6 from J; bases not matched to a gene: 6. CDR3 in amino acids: CASSVEGDRVKTQYF. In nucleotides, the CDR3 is TGTGCCAGCAGCGTAGAGGGGGACAGGGTCAAGACCCAGTACTTC.

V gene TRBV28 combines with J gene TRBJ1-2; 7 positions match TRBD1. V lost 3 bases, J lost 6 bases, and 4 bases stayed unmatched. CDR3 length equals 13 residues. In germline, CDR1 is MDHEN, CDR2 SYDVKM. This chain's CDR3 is CASSFIGGDGYTF. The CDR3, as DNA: TGTGCCAGCAGTTTCATAGGGGGCGATGGCTACACCTTC.

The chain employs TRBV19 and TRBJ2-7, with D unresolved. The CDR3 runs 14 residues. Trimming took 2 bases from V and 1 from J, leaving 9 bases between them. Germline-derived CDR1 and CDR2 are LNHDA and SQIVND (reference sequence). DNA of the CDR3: TGTGCCAGTAGTATAAGGGTTGGATCCTACGAGCAGTACTTC. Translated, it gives CASSIRVGSYEQYF.

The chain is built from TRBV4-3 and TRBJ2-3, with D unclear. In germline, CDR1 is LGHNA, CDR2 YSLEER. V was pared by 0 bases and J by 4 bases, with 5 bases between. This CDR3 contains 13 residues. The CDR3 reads CASSQEGPDTQYF. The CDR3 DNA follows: TGCGCCAGCAGCCAAGAAGGGCCAGATACGCAGTATTTT.

The CDR3 DNA reads as TGCGCCAGCAGAAAGAGTAGTGCTAGCGGGCCCGGGGAGCTGTTTTTT. Translated, it gives CASRKSSASGPGELFF. The chain carries TRBV4-3 and TRBJ2-2; 8 bases agree with TRBD2. V was clipped by 6 bases and J by 6 bases; unmatched bases: 12. CDR1 and CDR2 (germline): LGHNA, YSLEER. The CDR3 sequence is 16 residues long.

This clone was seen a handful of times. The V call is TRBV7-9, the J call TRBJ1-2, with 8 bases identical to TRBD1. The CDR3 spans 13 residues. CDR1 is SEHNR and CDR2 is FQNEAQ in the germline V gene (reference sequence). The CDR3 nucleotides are TGTGCGCTGCAGGGGGCTTTTGGATATGGCTACACCTTC. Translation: CALQGAFGYGYTF.

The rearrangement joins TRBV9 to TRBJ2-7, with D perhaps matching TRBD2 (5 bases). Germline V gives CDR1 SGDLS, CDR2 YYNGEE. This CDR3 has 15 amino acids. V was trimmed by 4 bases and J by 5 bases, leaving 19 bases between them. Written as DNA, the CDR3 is TGTGCCAGCAGCCTCCGAGGGCTAGCAAGGGACGAGCAGTACTTC. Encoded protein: CASSLRGLARDEQYF. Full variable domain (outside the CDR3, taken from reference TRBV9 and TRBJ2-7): DSGVTQTPKHLITATGQRVTLRCSPRSGDLSVYWYQQSLDQGLQFLIQYYNGEERAKGNILERFSAQQFPDLHSELNLSSLELGDSALYFCASSLRGLARDEQYFGPGTRLTVT.

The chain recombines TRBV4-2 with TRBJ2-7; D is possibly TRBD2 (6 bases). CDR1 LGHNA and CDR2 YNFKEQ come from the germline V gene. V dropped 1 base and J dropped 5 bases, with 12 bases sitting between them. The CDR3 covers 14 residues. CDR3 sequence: CASSQGEEGDEQYF. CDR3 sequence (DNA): TGTGCCAGCAGCCAAGGGGAGGAGGGCGACGAGCAGTACTTC.

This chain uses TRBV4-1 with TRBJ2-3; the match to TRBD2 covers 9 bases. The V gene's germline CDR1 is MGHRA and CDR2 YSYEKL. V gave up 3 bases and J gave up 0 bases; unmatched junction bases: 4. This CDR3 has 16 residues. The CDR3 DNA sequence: TGCGCCAGCAGCCAGGCGGGGGGGGTTAGCACAGATACGCAGTATTTT. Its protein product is CASSQAGGVSTDTQYF.

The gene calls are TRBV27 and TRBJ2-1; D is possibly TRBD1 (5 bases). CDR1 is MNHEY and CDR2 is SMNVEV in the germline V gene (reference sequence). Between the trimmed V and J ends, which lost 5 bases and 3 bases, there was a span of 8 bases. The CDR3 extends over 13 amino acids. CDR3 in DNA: TGTGCCAGCAGTGACACAGGCTACAATGAGCAGTTCTTC. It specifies CASSDTGYNEQFF.

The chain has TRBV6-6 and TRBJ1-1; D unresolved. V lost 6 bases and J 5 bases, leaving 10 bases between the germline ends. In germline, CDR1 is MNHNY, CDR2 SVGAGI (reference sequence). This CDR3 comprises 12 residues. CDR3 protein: CASRHRGTEAFF. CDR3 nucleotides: TGTGCCAGCAGGCACCGAGGGACTGAAGCTTTCTTT.

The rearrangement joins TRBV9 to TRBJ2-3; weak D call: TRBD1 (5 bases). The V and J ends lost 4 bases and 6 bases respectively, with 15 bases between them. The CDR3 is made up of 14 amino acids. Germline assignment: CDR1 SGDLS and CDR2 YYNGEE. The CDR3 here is CASSSWGTGDTQYF. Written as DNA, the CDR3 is TGTGCCAGCAGCTCCTGGGGAACAGGCGATACGCAGTATTTT. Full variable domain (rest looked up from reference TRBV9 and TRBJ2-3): DSGVTQTPKHLITATGQRVTLRCSPRSGDLSVYWYQQSLDQGLQFLIQYYNGEERAKGNILERFSAQQFPDLHSELNLSSLELGDSALYFCASSSWGTGDTQYFGPGTRLTVL.

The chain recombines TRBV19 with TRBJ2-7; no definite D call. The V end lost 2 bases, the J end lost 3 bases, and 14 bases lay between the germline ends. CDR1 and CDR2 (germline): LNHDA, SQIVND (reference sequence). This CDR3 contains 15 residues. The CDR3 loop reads CASSINAQLDYEQYF. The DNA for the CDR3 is TGTGCCAGTAGTATAAACGCGCAGCTAGACTACGAGCAGTACTTC.

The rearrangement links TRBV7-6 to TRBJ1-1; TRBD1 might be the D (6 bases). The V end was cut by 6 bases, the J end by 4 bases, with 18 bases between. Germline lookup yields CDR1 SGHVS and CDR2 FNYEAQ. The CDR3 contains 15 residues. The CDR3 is CASSWDILRSTEAFF. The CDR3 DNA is TGTGCCAGCAGTTGGGACATCTTGAGGAGCACTGAAGCTTTCTTT.

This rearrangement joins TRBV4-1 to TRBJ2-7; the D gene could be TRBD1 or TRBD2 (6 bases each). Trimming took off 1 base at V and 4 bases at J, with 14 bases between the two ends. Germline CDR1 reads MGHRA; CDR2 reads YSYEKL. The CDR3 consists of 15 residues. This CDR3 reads CASSQVAGGGYEQYF. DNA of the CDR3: TGCGCCAGCAGCCAAGTAGCCGGGGGCGGTTACGAGCAGTACTTC.

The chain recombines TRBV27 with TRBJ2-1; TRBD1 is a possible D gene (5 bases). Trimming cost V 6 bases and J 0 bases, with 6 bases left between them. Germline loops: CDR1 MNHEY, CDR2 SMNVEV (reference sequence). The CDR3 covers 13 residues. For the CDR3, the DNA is TGTGCCAGCAGCCAGGGCTCCTACAATGAGCAGTTCTTC. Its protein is CASSQGSYNEQFF.

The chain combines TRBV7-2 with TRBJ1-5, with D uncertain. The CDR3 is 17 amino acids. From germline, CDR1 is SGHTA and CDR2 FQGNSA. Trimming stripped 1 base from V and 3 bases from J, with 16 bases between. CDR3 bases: TGTGCCAGCAGCTTAGAATCCCACCAGGTCCTCAATCAGCCCCAGCATTTT. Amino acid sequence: CASSLESHQVLNQPQHF.

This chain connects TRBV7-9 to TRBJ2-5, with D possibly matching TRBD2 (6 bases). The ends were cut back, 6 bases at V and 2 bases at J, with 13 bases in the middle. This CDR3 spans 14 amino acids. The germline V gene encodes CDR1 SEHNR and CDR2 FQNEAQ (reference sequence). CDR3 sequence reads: CASSRSGEQETQYF. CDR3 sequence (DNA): TGTGCCAGCAGTCGGTCGGGGGAGCAAGAGACCCAGTACTTC.

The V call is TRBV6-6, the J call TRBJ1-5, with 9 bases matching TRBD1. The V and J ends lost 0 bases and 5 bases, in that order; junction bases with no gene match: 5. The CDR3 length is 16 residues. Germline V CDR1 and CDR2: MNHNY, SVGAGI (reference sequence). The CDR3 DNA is TGTGCCAGCAGTTACTCGCAAACAGGGGGCTATCAGCCCCAGCATTTT. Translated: CASSYSQTGGYQPQHF.

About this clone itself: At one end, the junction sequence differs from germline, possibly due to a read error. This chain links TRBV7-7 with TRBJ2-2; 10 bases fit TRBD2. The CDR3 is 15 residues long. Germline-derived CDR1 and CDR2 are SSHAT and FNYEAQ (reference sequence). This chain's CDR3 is CASSLAGVHTGELFF. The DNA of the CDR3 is TGTGCTAGCAGCCTAGCGGGAGTACACACCGGGGAGCTGTTTTTT.

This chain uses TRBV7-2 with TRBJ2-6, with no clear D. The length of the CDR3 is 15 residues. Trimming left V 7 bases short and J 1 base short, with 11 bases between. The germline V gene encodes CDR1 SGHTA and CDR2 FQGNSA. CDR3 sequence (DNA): TGTGCCAGCATTCAAGGTCCGTCTGGGGCCAACGTCCTGACTTTC. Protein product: CASIQGPSGANVLTF. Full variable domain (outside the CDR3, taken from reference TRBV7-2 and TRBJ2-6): GAGVSQSPSNKVTEKGKDVELRCDPISGHTALYWYRQSLGQGLEFLIYFQGNSAPDKSGLPSDRFSAERTGGSVSTLTIQRTQQEDSAVYLCASIQGPSGANVLTFGAGSRLTVL.

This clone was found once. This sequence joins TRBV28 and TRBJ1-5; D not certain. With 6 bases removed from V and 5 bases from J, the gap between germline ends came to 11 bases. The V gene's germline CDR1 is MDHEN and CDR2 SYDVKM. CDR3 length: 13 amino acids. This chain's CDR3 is CASRSAWDQPQHF. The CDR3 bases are TGTGCCAGCAGATCAGCCTGGGATCAGCCCCAGCATTTT.

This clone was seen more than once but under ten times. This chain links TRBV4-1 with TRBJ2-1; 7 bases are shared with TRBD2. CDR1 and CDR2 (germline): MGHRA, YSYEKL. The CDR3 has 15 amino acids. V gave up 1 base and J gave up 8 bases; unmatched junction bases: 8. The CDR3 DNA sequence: TGCGCCAGCAGCCAAGTTTCCAGCGGGGCGGATGAGCAGTTCTTC. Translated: CASSQVSSGADEQFF.

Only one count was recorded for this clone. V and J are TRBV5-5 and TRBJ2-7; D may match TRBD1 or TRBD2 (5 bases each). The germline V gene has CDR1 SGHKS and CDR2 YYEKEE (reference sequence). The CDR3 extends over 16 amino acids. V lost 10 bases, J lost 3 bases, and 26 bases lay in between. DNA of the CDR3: TGTGCCGGGGGTACAAACTGGCCGATACGATACTACGAGCAGTACTTC. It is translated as CAGGTNWPIRYYEQYF.

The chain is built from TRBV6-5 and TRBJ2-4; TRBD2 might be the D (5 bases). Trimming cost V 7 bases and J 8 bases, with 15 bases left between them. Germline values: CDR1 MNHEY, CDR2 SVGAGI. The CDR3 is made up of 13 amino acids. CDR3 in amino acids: CASTRPAGDIQYF. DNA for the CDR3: TGTGCCAGCACCCGACCGGCCGGGGACATTCAGTACTTC.